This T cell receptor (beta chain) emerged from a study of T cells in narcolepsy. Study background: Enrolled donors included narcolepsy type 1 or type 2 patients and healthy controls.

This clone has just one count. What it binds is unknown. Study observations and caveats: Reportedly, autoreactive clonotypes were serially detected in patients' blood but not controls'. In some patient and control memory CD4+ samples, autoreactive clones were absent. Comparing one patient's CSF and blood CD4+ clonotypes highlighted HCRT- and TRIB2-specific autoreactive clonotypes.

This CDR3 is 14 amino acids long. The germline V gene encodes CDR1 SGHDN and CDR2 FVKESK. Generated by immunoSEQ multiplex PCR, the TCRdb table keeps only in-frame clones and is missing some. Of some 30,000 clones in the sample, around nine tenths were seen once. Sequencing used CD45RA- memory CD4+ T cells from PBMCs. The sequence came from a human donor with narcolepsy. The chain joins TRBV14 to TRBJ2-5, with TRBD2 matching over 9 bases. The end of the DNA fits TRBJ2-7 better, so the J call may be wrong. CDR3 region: CASSRLAGSYEQYF. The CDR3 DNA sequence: TGTGCCAGCAGCCGGCTAGCGGGGTCCTACGAGCAGTACTTC.